This TCR beta chain was captured in a study of T cell repertoires in cytomegalovirus infection. Study-level background: A matching HLA type, together with CMV infection, was signaled by public TCR beta signatures. Findings and limits, study-wide: The response measured ex vivo was dominated by TCR beta clonotypes (HLA-C-restricted and CMV-specific).

There are 14 residues in the CDR3. Trimming at V came to 10 bases and at J to 5 bases, leaving 13 bases not matched to a gene. TCRdb re-called the reads through MiXCR, storing one row per CDR3 protein. Of roughly 230,000 distinct CDR3 sequences listed, 20% to 25% were seen once; the top ten hold 15% to 20%. The sample holds many counts of this clonotype. What it binds is not known. The source material was CD8+ T cells from PBMCs. The chain employs TRBV12-3 or TRBV12-4 and TRBJ1-1; the match to TRBD1 covers 7 bases. This clonotype was sampled from a human donor in good health (CMV status not recorded). Some clones in this sample may be carry-over from other donors' samples. CDR3 coding DNA: TGTGCCAACAACCTAGACAGGGTAGGAACTGAAGCTTTCTTT. Translation gives CANNLDRVGTEAFF.